A selection of T cell receptor beta chains follows, all from one sample in a study of shared clonotypes between healthy human individuals. Some clones are missing from TCRdb's copy, which holds only in-frame ones; the method was immunoSEQ multiplex PCR. The profile shows over 2 million clones, about 95% of them singletons. Sequencing was performed on naive CD8+ T cells sorted from blood. Receptor source: a man aged 18 to 29 in good health. Each CDR3 is given with its conserved first and last residue. A D gene is named only where the DNA matches it firmly. Only some rows state a clone size, as once, few, many or a class for expanded clones.

d_call	v_call	j_call	clone_size	cdr3_length	cdr3_aa	cdr3_nt
NA	TRBV4-1	TRBJ2-5	NA	14	CASSQVGYQETQYF	TGCGCCAGCAGCCAAGTCGGGTACCAAGAGACCCAGTACTTC
NA	TRBV7-9	TRBJ1-1	NA	12	CASSLVGSEAFF	TGTGCCAGCAGCTTAGTCGGGTCAGAAGCTTTCTTT
TRBD2	TRBV7-9	TRBJ2-7	NA	17	CASSLARGTESSYEQYF	TGTGCCAGCAGCTTAGCGCGGGGGACCGAGAGCTCCTACGAGCAGTACTTC
NA	TRBV28	TRBJ2-7	NA	15	CASSLRLDGSYEQYF	TGTGCCAGCAGTTTAAGACTAGACGGGAGCTACGAGCAGTACTTC
NA	TRBV9	TRBJ2-7	NA	14	CASSVGEETYEQYF	TGTGCCAGCAGCGTAGGTGAAGAAACCTACGAGCAGTACTTC
NA	TRBV14	TRBJ2-1	NA	14	CASSHGQSYNEQFF	TGTGCCAGCAGCCATGGACAGTCCTACAATGAGCAGTTCTTC
NA	TRBV2	TRBJ2-4	once	14	CASSPGVAKNIQYF	TGTGCCAGCAGCCCTGGGGTAGCCAAAAACATTCAGTACTTC
NA	TRBV27	TRBJ1-1	NA	12	CASRLGDTEAFF	TGTGCCAGCCGACTGGGGGACACTGAAGCTTTCTTT
TRBD1	TRBV19	TRBJ1-1	NA	14	CASRLLEGATEAFF	TGTGCCAGTAGACTTCTGGAGGGGGCAACTGAAGCTTTCTTT
NA	TRBV10-3	TRBJ2-5	NA	13	CAISEVGMETQYF	TGTGCCATCAGTGAGGTGGGGATGGAGACCCAGTACTTC
NA	TRBV19	TRBJ2-2	NA	17	CASSSWTEFGSGGELFF	TGTGCCAGTAGTTCCTGGACTGAATTCGGTAGTGGCGGGGAGCTGTTTTTT
NA	TRBV27	TRBJ2-5	NA	11	CASRQGWAQYF	TGTGCCAGCAGGCAAGGGTGGGCCCAGTACTTC
NA	TRBV27	TRBJ2-7	NA	15	CASSLSGQGFYEQYF	TGTGCCAGCAGTTTATCGGGTCAGGGGTTCTACGAGCAGTACTTC
NA	TRBV14	TRBJ2-5	once	14	CASSQTSHQETQYF	TGTGCCAGCAGCCAAACTTCACACCAAGAGACCCAGTACTTC
NA	TRBV4-3	TRBJ1-4	NA	15	CASSQYRDSREKLFF	TGCGCCAGCAGCCAATACCGGGACTCAAGGGAAAAACTGTTTTTT
NA	TRBV6-5	TRBJ2-1	NA	15	CASTRDSSSYNEQFF	TGTGCCAGCACCCGGGACTCCAGCTCCTACAATGAGCAGTTCTTC
NA	TRBV29-1	TRBJ1-2	NA	9	CSENYGYTF	TGCAGCGAGAACTATGGCTACACCTTC
NA	TRBV5-4	TRBJ1-2	once	15	CASSLSQGLAYGYTF	TGTGCCAGCAGCTTGTCTCAGGGGCTTGCCTATGGCTACACCTTC
NA	TRBV2	TRBJ2-7	NA	13	CASSESNSYEQYF	TGTGCCAGCAGTGAATCGAACTCCTACGAGCAGTACTTC